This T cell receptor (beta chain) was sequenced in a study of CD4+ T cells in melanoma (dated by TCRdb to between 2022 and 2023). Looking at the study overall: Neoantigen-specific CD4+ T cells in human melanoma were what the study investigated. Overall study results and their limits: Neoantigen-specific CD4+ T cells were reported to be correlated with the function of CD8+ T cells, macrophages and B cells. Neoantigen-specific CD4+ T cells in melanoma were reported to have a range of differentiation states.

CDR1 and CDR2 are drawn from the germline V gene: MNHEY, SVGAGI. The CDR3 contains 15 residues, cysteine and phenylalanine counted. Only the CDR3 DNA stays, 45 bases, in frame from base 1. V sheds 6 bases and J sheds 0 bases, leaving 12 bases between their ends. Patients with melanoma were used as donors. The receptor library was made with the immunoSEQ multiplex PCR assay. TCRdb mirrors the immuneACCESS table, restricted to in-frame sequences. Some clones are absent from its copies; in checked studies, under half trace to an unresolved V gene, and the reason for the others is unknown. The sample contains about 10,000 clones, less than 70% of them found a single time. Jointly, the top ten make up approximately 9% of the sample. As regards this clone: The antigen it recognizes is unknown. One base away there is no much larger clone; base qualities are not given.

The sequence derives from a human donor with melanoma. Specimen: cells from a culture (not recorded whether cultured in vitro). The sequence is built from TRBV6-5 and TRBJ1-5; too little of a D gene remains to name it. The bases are TGTGCCAGCAGCGCCGACGGGGTTAGCAATCAGCCCCAGCATTTT. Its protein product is CASSADGVSNQPQHF.